Listed here are 32 T cell receptor beta chains from one sample, sequenced in a study of shared clonotypes between healthy human individuals. The assay was immunoSEQ multiplex PCR, and TCRdb's table has in-frame clones only and misses some. The sample records about 2 million clones, about 95% being singletons. Terminally differentiated effector memory CD45RA+ cells were excluded from the naive CD8 cells, which were CD45RO-negative and positively selected for CCR7. Input material: naive CD8+ T cells sorted from blood. These receptors came from a man aged 18 to 30 in good health.

This chain links TRBV10-1 with TRBJ2-7; no firm D call. This CDR3 has 13 residues. Trimming removed 3 bases from V and 0 bases from J, with 6 bases in between. Germline CDR1 WNHNN, CDR2 SYGVQD (reference sequence). The CDR3 DNA sequence: TGCGCCAGCAGTGACCACAGCTCCTACGAGCAGTACTTC. This encodes CASSDHSSYEQYF.

The chain recombines TRBV27 with TRBJ2-7; 9 nucleotides agree with TRBD1. This CDR3 has 15 residues. V was clipped by 5 bases and J by 3 bases; unmatched bases: 8. Germline V gene data show CDR1 as MNHEY and CDR2 as SMNVEV (reference sequence). Here the CDR3 reads CASSIKTGGIYEQYF. The CDR3 nucleotides are TGTGCCAGCAGTATAAAGACAGGGGGGATCTACGAGCAGTACTTC.

This chain links TRBV5-1 with TRBJ1-2; D not certain. Trimming removed 3 bases at V and 6 bases at J, with 15 bases between. CDR3 length: 14 residues. In germline, CDR1 is SGHRS, CDR2 YFSETQ. The CDR3 bases are TGCGCCAGCAGCTCGACATGGACGGATAATGGCTACACCTTC. Its protein product is CASSSTWTDNGYTF. Full variable domain (missing parts from reference TRBV5-1 and TRBJ1-2): KAGVTQTPRYLIKTRGQQVTLSCSPISGHRSVSWYQQTPGQGLQFLFEYFSETQRNKGNFPGRFSGRQFSNSRSEMNVSTLELGDSALYLCASSSTWTDNGYTFGSGTRLTVV.

The J gene is TRBJ1-5, the V gene TRBV4-1; 9 bases are shared with TRBD1. The CDR3 spans 16 residues. Unmatched junction bases numbered 4, after V lost 0 bases and J lost 4 bases. Germline CDR1 is MGHRA and CDR2 is YSYEKL. The chain's CDR3 is CASSQDPGTGNQPQHF. CDR3 nucleotide sequence: TGCGCCAGCAGCCAAGATCCCGGGACAGGGAATCAGCCCCAGCATTTT.

In its sample, this clone was seen once. The rearrangement joins TRBV28 to TRBJ2-7; D assignment may be TRBD1 or TRBD2 (6 bases each). V shed 6 bases and J shed 3 bases, with 15 bases lying between them. Germline lookup yields CDR1 MDHEN and CDR2 SYDVKM. The CDR3 contains 14 residues. As DNA, the CDR3 is TGTGCCAGCAGCCAGTTTGCGGGACACTACGAGCAGTACTTC. Amino acids: CASSQFAGHYEQYF.

This sequence joins TRBV7-6 and TRBJ2-4, with TRBD2 as a possible D gene (6 bases). This CDR3 spans 15 amino acids. Germline assignment: CDR1 SGHVS and CDR2 FNYEAQ. The V end lost 5 bases, the J end lost 7 bases, and 18 bases lay between the germline ends. This CDR3 is CASSPSLEGINIQYF. Here the CDR3 DNA reads TGTGCCAGCAGCCCCTCTTTGGAGGGCATTAACATTCAGTACTTC.

This chain connects TRBV11-2 to TRBJ2-7; TRBD2 agrees at 7 bases. Per germline, CDR1 SGHAT and CDR2 FQNNGV. J lost 4 bases, V lost 0 bases, and 6 bases had no gene match. This CDR3 has 15 amino acids. The DNA for the CDR3 is TGTGCCAGCAGCTTAGATCCTGGGAGGGGTTACGAGCAGTACTTC. It translates to CASSLDPGRGYEQYF.

The chain has TRBV29-1 and TRBJ2-1; possible D gene TRBD2, 5 bases. This CDR3 region has 13 residues. The V gene lost 6 bases and the J gene lost 0 bases, with 9 bases spanning the gap. Per the germline V gene, CDR1 is SQVTM and CDR2 is ANQGSEA. CDR3 coding DNA: TGCAGCGTAGCGGAGAGCTCCTACAATGAGCAGTTCTTC. It yields the protein CSVAESSYNEQFF.

The chain is built from TRBV7-2 and TRBJ2-1, with TRBD2 identical over 15 bases. V shed 4 bases and J 9 bases; nucleotides not matched to a gene: 7. The V gene's germline CDR1 is SGHTA and CDR2 FQGNSA. This CDR3 comprises 16 residues. This chain's CDR3 is CASSSGLAGGTAEQFF. In nucleotides, the CDR3 is TGTGCCAGCAGCTCAGGACTAGCGGGAGGGACTGCTGAGCAGTTCTTC.

This clone was recorded only once. This rearrangement joins TRBV12-5 to TRBJ1-3; D is ambiguous. The CDR3 loop spans 15 amino acids. The V and J ends lost 10 bases and 0 bases respectively, with 16 bases between them. Germline CDR1 reads LGHNT; CDR2 reads FRNRAP. As DNA, the CDR3 is TGTGCTACCCTAACTCGACGGCACTCTGGAAACACCATATATTTT. This codes for CATLTRRHSGNTIYF.

V gene TRBV27 combines with J gene TRBJ2-7, with 12 bases matching TRBD1. This CDR3 has 16 amino acids. Germline V CDR1 and CDR2: MNHEY, SMNVEV (reference sequence). After removal of 6 bases from V and 4 bases from J, the junction contained 10 bases not matched to a gene. The CDR3 region has the DNA TGTGCCAGCAGACCGTCCGGGACAGGGGGCGAGTACGAGCAGTACTTC. Its protein product is CASRPSGTGGEYEQYF.

The V and J genes are TRBV5-4 and TRBJ2-5; 7 bases line up with TRBD1. The CDR3 is 15 amino acids. Germline values: CDR1 SGHNT, CDR2 YYREEE (reference sequence). Trimming removed 4 bases from V and 5 bases from J; junction bases left unmatched: 11. In nucleotides, the CDR3 is TGTGCCAGCAGCCGACAGGGATCCGCAGGGGAGACCCAGTACTTC. Its protein product is CASSRQGSAGETQYF.

The rearrangement links TRBV6-1 to TRBJ1-1; D is ambiguous. V was trimmed by 4 bases and J by 10 bases, leaving 13 bases between them. Per the germline V gene, CDR1 is MNHNS and CDR2 is SASEGT. CDR3 length: 12 amino acids. The CDR3 loop is CASSADAGGAFF. For the CDR3, the DNA is TGTGCCAGCAGTGCGGACGCTGGTGGAGCTTTCTTT.

V usage is TRBV30 and J usage is TRBJ1-4, with 9 bases aligning to TRBD1. CDR3 length equals 14 residues. Germline values: CDR1 GTSNPN, CDR2 SVGIG (reference sequence). V was clipped by 4 bases and J by 8 bases; unmatched bases: 8. The DNA of the CDR3 is TGTGCCTGGAATTCCCGGGACAGGGTAGAAAAACTGTTTTTT. Translation gives CAWNSRDRVEKLFF. Combining the CDR3 with reference TRBV30 and TRBJ1-4 gives the whole variable domain SQTIHQWPATLVQPVGSPLSLECTVEGTSNPNLYWYRQAAGRGLQLLFYSVGIGQISSEVPQNLSASRPQDRQFILSSKKLLLSDSGFYLCAWNSRDRVEKLFFGSGTQLSVL.

The chain couples TRBV7-8 to TRBJ2-1; 9 bases are a match to TRBD1. CDR1 SGHVS and CDR2 FQNEAQ come from the germline V gene. Trimming at V came to 7 bases and at J to 4 bases, leaving 14 bases not matched to a gene. CDR3 length: 17 amino acids. The CDR3: CASTQGTGRGAYNEQFF. CDR3 DNA sequence: TGTGCCAGCACCCAGGGGACAGGGAGAGGGGCTTACAATGAGCAGTTCTTC. The variable domain in full, with the rest retrieved from reference TRBV7-8 and TRBJ2-1, is GAGVSQSPRYKVAKRGQDVALRCDPISGHVSLFWYQQALGQGPEFLTYFQNEAQLDKSGLPSDRFFAERPEGSVSTLKIQRTQQEDSAVYLCASTQGTGRGAYNEQFFGPGTRLTVL.

The chain combines TRBV28 with TRBJ1-5; no definite D call. V was trimmed by 2 bases and J by 2 bases, leaving 16 bases between them. The CDR3 spans 17 residues. Germline lookup yields CDR1 MDHEN and CDR2 SYDVKM. In DNA, the CDR3 is TGTGCCAGCAGTTTAGAATCCTTTAGGGAGGGCAATCAGCCCCAGCATTTT. Its protein product is CASSLESFREGNQPQHF.

DNA of the CDR3: TGCAGTGCGCTGAGACACGAGCAGTACTTC. Protein product: CSALRHEQYF. V is TRBV20-1 and J is TRBJ2-7; D is unresolved. The CDR3 length is 10 residues. Germline CDR1 is DFQATT and CDR2 is SNEGSKA (reference sequence). V was pared by 6 bases and J by 5 bases, with 8 bases between.

This clone has a single count. The J gene is TRBJ1-5, the V gene TRBV5-6, with D hard to call. The CDR3 is made up of 14 amino acids. V gave up 4 bases and J gave up 5 bases, with 13 bases separating them. Germline loops: CDR1 SGHDT, CDR2 YYEEEE. The CDR3 spells CASSPGGGDQPQHF. For the CDR3, the DNA is TGTGCCAGCAGCCCGGGTGGAGGAGATCAGCCCCAGCATTTT.

The CDR3 loop is CASSEDRPYLDEQFF. In DNA form, the CDR3 reads TGTGCCAGCAGCGAGGACAGACCGTATTTAGATGAGCAGTTCTTC. V is TRBV6-5 and J is TRBJ2-1; maybe TRBD1 (6 bases). CDR3 length: 15 residues. Germline V lookup: CDR1 MNHEY, CDR2 SVGAGI. V was shortened by 6 bases and J by 8 bases, with 20 bases between the two germline ends.

Notes on this clone: Within the sample, other DNA sequences also encode this same CDR3. This chain uses TRBV27 with TRBJ2-1, with unresolved D. The CDR3 is 13 amino acids. The germline V gene encodes CDR1 MNHEY and CDR2 SMNVEV (reference sequence). V lost 3 bases, J lost 2 bases, and 5 bases lay in between. CDR3 amino acids: CASSLGAYNEQFF. CDR3 nucleotide sequence: TGTGCCAGCAGTTTGGGCGCCTACAATGAGCAGTTCTTC.

The rearrangement uses TRBV7-9 and TRBJ2-2; D gene uncertain. V lost 0 bases and J lost 2, with 13 bases in between. CDR1 SEHNR and CDR2 FQNEAQ come from the germline V gene (reference sequence). This CDR3 is 17 amino acids long. The CDR3 bases are TGTGCCAGCAGCTTAGCGGTGTCGGCAGGTAACACCGGGGAGCTGTTTTTT. This sequence encodes CASSLAVSAGNTGELFF. The whole variable domain, filled in from reference TRBV7-9 and TRBJ2-2, reads DTGVSQNPRHKITKRGQNVTFRCDPISEHNRLYWYRQTLGQGPEFLTYFQNEAQLEKSRLLSDRFSAERPKGSFSTLEIQRTEQGDSAMYLCASSLAVSAGNTGELFFGEGSRLTVL.

The chain recombines TRBV6-5 with TRBJ2-5; D ambiguous. The germline V gene encodes CDR1 MNHEY and CDR2 SVGAGI. The CDR3 runs to 13 residues. V was cut by 8 bases and J by 2 bases, with 12 bases left in between. CDR3 in amino acids: CASGPQFQETQYF. CDR3 in DNA: TGTGCCAGCGGCCCCCAGTTTCAAGAGACCCAGTACTTC.

This clone showed up just a few times. V and J are TRBV2 and TRBJ2-1; 8 positions match TRBD2. Trimming took 11 bases from V and 6 from J; bases not matched to a gene: 9. Germline assignment: CDR1 SNHLY and CDR2 FYNNEI. The CDR3 contains 13 residues. The DNA for the CDR3 is TGTGCCTACTACAGGACTAGCTCCAATGAGCAGTTCTTC. Translated, it gives CAYYRTSSNEQFF.

The V and J genes are TRBV4-1 and TRBJ2-7, with 11 bases lining up with TRBD1. The trim removed 0 bases at V and 5 bases at J, leaving 6 bases unmatched. The germline V gene has CDR1 MGHRA and CDR2 YSYEKL. This CDR3 contains 16 residues. The CDR3 sequence: CASSQEPGQGVHEQYF. Written as DNA, the CDR3 is TGCGCCAGCAGCCAAGAGCCGGGACAGGGGGTCCACGAGCAGTACTTC.

The rearrangement uses TRBV5-5 and TRBJ1-4; D unclear. The V gene lost 0 bases and the J gene lost 0 bases, with 9 bases spanning the gap. The length of the CDR3 is 16 residues. The V gene's germline CDR1 is SGHKS and CDR2 YYEKEE (reference sequence). CDR3 in amino acids: CASSLGWGATNEKLFF. Written as DNA, the CDR3 is TGTGCCAGCAGCTTGGGATGGGGTGCAACTAATGAAAAACTGTTTTTT.

The chain carries TRBV9 and TRBJ2-7; D possibly corresponds to TRBD2 (5 bases). Germline loops: CDR1 SGDLS, CDR2 YYNGEE. Between the trimmed V and J ends, which lost 4 bases and 4 bases, there was a span of 15 bases. The CDR3 consists of 14 residues. This CDR3 is CASSPDGLSYEQYF. CDR3 sequence (DNA): TGTGCCAGCAGCCCAGACGGACTCTCGTACGAGCAGTACTTC.

The chain combines TRBV6-6 with TRBJ2-5; TRBD2 matches at 10 bases. The CDR3 has 14 amino acids. CDR1 is MNHNY and CDR2 is SVGAGI in the germline V gene (reference sequence). The V and J ends lost 6 bases and 2 bases, in that order; junction bases with no gene match: 3. CDR3 protein: CASSSSGGQETQYF. Here the CDR3 DNA reads TGTGCCAGCAGCTCTAGCGGGGGACAAGAGACCCAGTACTTC.

This chain joins TRBV9 and TRBJ2-1, with D maybe TRBD2 (5 bases). The V gene lost 3 bases and the J gene lost 5 bases, with 9 bases spanning the gap. The germline V gene has CDR1 SGDLS and CDR2 YYNGEE. The CDR3 is 13 residues long. The CDR3 protein is CASSAGLDNEQFF. The CDR3 DNA sequence: TGTGCCAGCAGCGCAGGACTCGACAATGAGCAGTTCTTC.

The DNA for the CDR3 is TGTGCCAGCAGCCAAGCACCCTCCTACGAGCAGTACTTC. Translating it yields CASSQAPSYEQYF. The J gene is TRBJ2-7, the V gene TRBV4-2; D is unclear. The V gene lost 1 base and the J gene lost 0 bases, with 4 bases spanning the gap. The V gene's germline CDR1 is LGHNA and CDR2 YNFKEQ. CDR3 length equals 13 residues.

Concerning this clone: The same CDR3 can be traced to other DNA sequences in this sample. The rearrangement uses TRBV10-1 and TRBJ2-7; D may be TRBD2 (5 bases). Germline CDR1 and CDR2: WNHNN and SYGVQD (reference sequence). The V and J ends lost 0 bases and 3 bases respectively, with 6 bases between them. The CDR3 is 13 residues long. CDR3 in amino acids: CASSESGSYEQYF. The CDR3 bases are TGCGCCAGCAGTGAGTCTGGGAGCTACGAGCAGTACTTC.

V usage is TRBV14 and J usage is TRBJ2-3, with 9 bases identical to TRBD2. J gave up 8 bases and V 4 bases, and 7 bases lay outside the gene matches. This CDR3 region has 14 residues. Germline V gives CDR1 SGHDN, CDR2 FVKESK. Here the CDR3 reads CASSPAGGLGTQYF. The CDR3 DNA reads as TGTGCCAGCAGCCCAGCGGGAGGATTAGGTACGCAGTATTTT.

Notes on this clone: The same CDR3 also results from other DNA sequences found in this sample. The chain recombines TRBV18 with TRBJ2-7, with D hard to call. Trimming took off 3 bases at V and 4 bases at J, with 10 bases between the two ends. The germline CDR1 and CDR2 sequences are KGHSH and LQKENI. There are 13 residues in the CDR3. The CDR3 is CASSPSSSYEQYF. In DNA form, the CDR3 reads TGTGCCAGCTCACCGAGCAGCTCTTACGAGCAGTACTTC.